This TCR beta chain is drawn from a study of T cell responses to AZD1222 COVID-19 vaccine. Regarding this clone: Antigen specificity is unknown.

Findings of the study overall: Only after the peak T cell response were repertoires sampled. Among spike-specific TCRs, nearly half reportedly target unmutated variant regions. Recipients of AZD1222 seropositive at baseline numbered only 5 to 7.

This CDR3 contains 15 residues. V shed 0 bases and J 0 bases; nucleotides not matched to a gene: 1. Germline-derived CDR1 and CDR2 are SEHNR and FQNEAQ (reference sequence). Repertoires were generated with immunoSEQ multiplex PCR, while TCRdb's copy carries only in-frame clones and drops some. The profile shows under 150,000 clones, 70% to 90% of them singletons. The clonotype comes from an adult in good health. The chain joins TRBV7-9 to TRBJ2-7; the match to TRBD2 covers 8 bases. This specimen consisted of peripheral blood, obtained on day 0 of AZD1222 vaccination. The CDR3 sequence is CASSLAGGDSYEQYF. Written as DNA, the CDR3 is TGTGCCAGCAGCTTAGCCGGGGGGGACTCCTACGAGCAGTACTTC.